Each of the 22 T cell receptor beta chains below was sequenced from the same sample in a study of control samples from healthy donors and cancer patients. Only in-frame clones appear in the TCRdb table, and some are missing; sequencing was by immunoSEQ multiplex PCR. The table records 120,000 to 150,000 clones, more than 90% of them present only once. Sequencing was done on a sample of blood. The source of these receptors is a man aged 25-45 years in good health.

This sequence joins TRBV2 and TRBJ1-2; the match to TRBD1 covers 7 bases. CDR3 length: 14 amino acids. In germline, CDR1 is SNHLY, CDR2 FYNNEI. Losses at the gene ends were 4 bases for V and 4 bases for J; bases not matched to a gene: 6. CDR3 bases: TGTGCCAGCAGTGGGACAGGATACCTCTATGGCTACACCTTC. Protein sequence: CASSGTGYLYGYTF. Variable domain in full (rest from reference TRBV2 and TRBJ1-2): EPEVTQTPSHQVTQMGQEVILRCVPISNHLYFYWYRQILGQKVEFLVSFYNNEISEKSEIFDDQFSVERPDGSNFTLKIRSTKLEDSAMYFCASSGTGYLYGYTFGSGTRLTVV.

V gene TRBV2 combines with J gene TRBJ2-3; 10 bases agree with TRBD2. CDR1 and CDR2 (germline): SNHLY, FYNNEI. J gave up 1 base and V 6 bases, and 1 base lay outside the gene matches. There are 14 residues in the CDR3. The CDR3 reads CASSGLAGTDTQYF. CDR3 in DNA: TGTGCCAGCAGCGGACTAGCGGGCACAGATACGCAGTATTTT.

This clone was observed once. V usage is TRBV4-2 and J usage is TRBJ2-7; 8 bases agree with TRBD1. In germline, CDR1 is LGHNA, CDR2 YNFKEQ. The CDR3 contains 15 residues. With 1 base clipped from V and 4 bases from J, the junction kept 6 bases outside the gene matches. This chain's CDR3 is CASSQAGGVGYEQYF. In nucleotides, the CDR3 is TGTGCCAGCAGCCAAGCAGGGGGCGTCGGATACGAGCAGTACTTC.

J is TRBJ1-4 and V is TRBV5-6; D not resolved. The germline CDR1 and CDR2 sequences are SGHDT and YYEEEE. Trimming removed 6 bases from V and 0 bases from J, with 9 bases in between. The CDR3 totals 14 residues. The CDR3 protein is CASTSTSTNEKLFF. The CDR3 nucleotides read TGTGCCAGCACCTCGACCTCAACTAATGAAAAACTGTTTTTT.

This clone came up once. V is TRBV12-3 or TRBV12-4 and J is TRBJ2-5; D perhaps matches TRBD1 (5 bases). Trimming removed 2 bases from V and 4 bases from J, with 8 bases in between. The CDR3 spans 13 residues. The CDR3 loop is CASSLKGRETQYF. The CDR3 region has the DNA TGTGCCAGCAGTTTAAAGGGGCGAGAGACCCAGTACTTC.

V is TRBV7-9 and J is TRBJ1-3; TRBD1 aligns across 10 bases. The CDR3 extends over 18 amino acids. V trimming: 4 bases; J trimming: 2 bases; junction bases outside the gene matches: 11. Germline loops: CDR1 SEHNR, CDR2 FQNEAQ (reference sequence). CDR3 coding DNA: TGTGCCAGCAGCTCGAGGACAGGGGGTTCCCTTCCTGGAAACACCATATATTTT. Translation gives CASSSRTGGSLPGNTIYF.

The chain combines TRBV6-2 or TRBV6-3 with TRBJ2-2; D remains ambiguous. V was pared by 2 bases and J by 7 bases, with 11 bases between. This CDR3 region has 14 residues. Per germline, CDR1 MNHEY and CDR2 SVGEGT. In DNA, the CDR3 is TGTGCCAGCAGTTACAATACCTGGGGCGGGGAGCTGTTTTTT. Its translation is CASSYNTWGGELFF.

The V call is TRBV10-3, the J call TRBJ1-1; D is unclear. Germline CDR1 is ENHRY and CDR2 is SYGVKD. V was cut by 4 bases and J by 0 bases, with 9 bases left in between. The CDR3 loop spans 14 amino acids. This CDR3 is CAISGQLMNTEAFF. The CDR3 coding sequence is TGTGCCATCAGTGGGCAGCTTATGAACACTGAAGCTTTCTTT.

The CDR3 DNA is TGTGCCAGCTCACCCGATGCTCTTGGGTTTAACTATGGCTACACCTTC. Translation gives CASSPDALGFNYGYTF. The V gene is TRBV18, the J gene TRBJ1-2; D call uncertain. The V end was cut by 3 bases, the J end by 1 base, with 15 bases between. Per germline, CDR1 KGHSH and CDR2 LQKENI. The CDR3 totals 16 residues.

CDR3 protein: CASSALAASLDEQYF. The DNA of the CDR3 is TGTGCCAGCAGCGCACTAGCGGCCAGCTTAGACGAGCAGTACTTC. The chain uses TRBV13 and TRBJ2-7, with 8 bases identical to TRBD2. The CDR3 consists of 15 residues. The trim removed 5 bases at V and 5 bases at J, leaving 11 bases unmatched. The germline V gene has CDR1 PRHDT and CDR2 FYEKMQ (reference sequence).

The chain carries TRBV2 and TRBJ1-5, with 8 bases matching TRBD1. The CDR3 totals 16 residues. Germline values: CDR1 SNHLY, CDR2 FYNNEI. V lost 6 bases to trimming and J lost 6 bases; unmatched junction nucleotides: 13. The CDR3 reads CASSPGQVAGSQPQHF. The CDR3 DNA is TGTGCCAGCAGCCCGGGACAGGTAGCAGGGAGTCAGCCCCAGCATTTT.

The chain couples TRBV6-4 to TRBJ1-6; D not resolved. Germline CDR1 MRHNA, CDR2 SNTAGT. CDR3 length: 13 amino acids. Between the trimmed V and J ends, which lost 5 bases and 10 bases, there was a span of 12 bases. The CDR3 sequence: CASSQSSNSPLHF. The CDR3 nucleotides read TGTGCCAGCAGTCAAAGCAGCAACTCACCCCTCCACTTT.

The gene calls are TRBV5-5 and TRBJ1-2, with 8 bases that match TRBD1. CDR1 and CDR2 from the germline V gene are SGHKS and YYEKEE (reference sequence). The CDR3 consists of 15 residues. Losses at the gene ends were 0 bases for V and 5 bases for J; bases not matched to a gene: 6. The CDR3 sequence: CASSLGQGTSYGYTF. The CDR3 DNA reads as TGTGCCAGCAGCTTGGGACAGGGGACCTCGTATGGCTACACCTTC.

The chain is built from TRBV10-3 and TRBJ2-3, with TRBD2 matching 8 bases. Germline V gene sequence: CDR1 ENHRY, CDR2 SYGVKD. The V gene end was trimmed by 6 bases and the J gene end by 2 bases; junction bases not matched to a gene: 7. The CDR3 is made up of 15 amino acids. CDR3 in DNA: TGTGCCATCAGACGCGGACTAGCTGCCACAGATACGCAGTATTTT. It specifies CAIRRGLAATDTQYF.

This sequence joins TRBV5-1 and TRBJ2-5, with D possibly matching TRBD1 (5 bases). The CDR3 runs to 14 residues. Per the germline V gene, CDR1 is SGHRS and CDR2 is YFSETQ. V was clipped by 0 bases and J by 5 bases, with 11 bases between them. Here the CDR3 DNA reads TGCGCCAGCAGCTTGGGTACGGCAGGGGAGACCCAGTACTTC. Translated, it gives CASSLGTAGETQYF. The full variable domain, with the rest looked up from reference TRBV5-1 and TRBJ2-5, is KAGVTQTPRYLIKTRGQQVTLSCSPISGHRSVSWYQQTPGQGLQFLFEYFSETQRNKGNFPGRFSGRQFSNSRSEMNVSTLELGDSALYLCASSLGTAGETQYFGPGTRLLVL.

The chain combines TRBV7-9 with TRBJ2-7; 8 nucleotides line up with TRBD1. Germline V gene sequence: CDR1 SEHNR, CDR2 FQNEAQ (reference sequence). Trimming removed 5 bases from V and 5 bases from J; junction bases left unmatched: 5. The length of the CDR3 is 13 residues. Here the CDR3 reads CASSPTGVHEQYF. CDR3 DNA sequence: TGTGCCAGCAGCCCGACAGGGGTCCACGAGCAGTACTTC.

The chain uses TRBV30 and TRBJ2-1, with 11 bases aligning to TRBD2. J was trimmed by 8 bases and V by 2 bases; bases with no gene match: 8. The CDR3 is 15 residues long. Germline V lookup: CDR1 GTSNPN, CDR2 SVGIG (reference sequence). The CDR3 DNA reads TGTGCCTGGAGTACGTTAGCGGGAGGGCCCCATGAGCAGTTCTTC. It encodes CAWSTLAGGPHEQFF.

This chain links TRBV6-2 or TRBV6-3 with TRBJ2-1; D may match TRBD1 or TRBD2 (5 bases each). Trimming left V 2 bases short and J 15 bases short, with 14 bases between. The CDR3 runs to 12 residues. CDR1 MNHEY and CDR2 SVGEGT come from the germline V gene. The CDR3 coding sequence is TGTGCCAGCAGTTACACTATGGGGGTGGGGTTCTTC. This sequence encodes CASSYTMGVGFF.

V and J are TRBV28 and TRBJ1-1; 11 nucleotides align to TRBD1. CDR1 MDHEN and CDR2 SYDVKM come from the germline V gene. V was pared by 10 bases and J by 4 bases, with 14 bases of the junction left unmatched. This CDR3 is 16 amino acids long. The CDR3 protein is CATQTGTGGTGTEAFF. In DNA form, the CDR3 reads TGTGCCACACAAACCGGGACAGGGGGGACCGGCACTGAAGCTTTCTTT.

This clone was recorded once. The chain links TRBV2 to TRBJ1-5; 11 bases are shared with TRBD1. The trim removed 8 bases at V and 7 bases at J, leaving 4 bases unmatched. The CDR3 covers 13 residues. Germline-derived CDR1 and CDR2 are SNHLY and FYNNEI. The CDR3 is CASGQGAWQPQHF. CDR3 DNA: TGTGCCAGCGGACAGGGGGCCTGGCAGCCCCAGCATTTT.

V usage is TRBV7-9 and J usage is TRBJ2-7; TRBD2 is a possible D gene (5 bases). The germline gives CDR1 SEHNR, CDR2 FQNEAQ (reference sequence). The CDR3 runs 14 residues. V shed 1 base and J shed 6 bases, with 13 bases lying between them. The CDR3 DNA sequence: TGTGCCAGCAGCTTAGACGGGATTTCAAGCGAGCAGTACTTC. As protein: CASSLDGISSEQYF.

The chain uses TRBV21-1 and TRBJ1-1. TRBV21-1 is a pseudogene segment. The CDR3 has 13 residues. This CDR3 reads CASSGRVATEAFF. The DNA for the CDR3 is TGTGCCAGCAGCGGGCGGGTTGCGACTGAAGCTTTCTTT.